This entry lists 17 T cell receptor beta chains sequenced from one sample in a study of blood T cell repertoires in COVID-19. Sequencing was performed with immunoSEQ multiplex PCR; in TCRdb, only in-frame clones are kept and a portion is missing. The repertoire holds some 260,000 clones, over 75% seen once, with under 0.95% in the top ten. The sequenced sample was peripheral blood. The receptors were gathered from a woman aged 30 to 39 with acute or convalescent COVID-19.

The chain combines TRBV3-1 (or the pseudogene TRBV3-2) with TRBJ2-5; D gene uncertain. Trimming left V 4 bases short and J 5 bases short, with 14 bases between. The CDR3 is 14 residues long. Germline CDR1 and CDR2: LGHDT and YNNKEL (reference sequence). The CDR3 DNA reads TGTGCCAGCAGCCCCGCCCGAGCAACTGAGACCCAGTACTTC. It specifies CASSPARATETQYF.

This chain links TRBV6-5 with TRBJ2-7; D is possibly TRBD1 (5 bases). The germline CDR1 and CDR2 sequences are MNHEY and SVGAGI. Between the trimmed V and J ends, which lost 6 bases and 3 bases, there was a span of 15 bases. The CDR3 spans 14 residues. The chain's CDR3 is CASRDSSSGYEQYF. In nucleotides, the CDR3 is TGTGCCAGCAGAGACAGCTCTTCGGGCTACGAGCAGTACTTC.

This clone was counted a single time. CDR3 nucleotides: TGTGCCAGCAGTTACGGGGGGGTTAGCAATCAGCCCCAGCATTTT. It encodes CASSYGGVSNQPQHF. This chain uses TRBV6-5 with TRBJ1-5; TRBD1 might be the D (5 bases). Germline-derived CDR1 and CDR2 are MNHEY and SVGAGI. This CDR3 region has 15 residues. The ends were cut back, 2 bases at V and 0 bases at J, with 8 bases in the middle.

This sequence joins TRBV7-9 and TRBJ2-7; 9 bases agree with TRBD1. The CDR3 sequence is 14 residues long. CDR1 and CDR2 (germline): SEHNR, FQNEAQ (reference sequence). The ends lost 4 bases at V and 4 bases at J; junction bases unmatched: 5. CDR3 sequence: CASSSGTGWYEQYF. The DNA of the CDR3 is TGTGCCAGCAGCTCCGGGACAGGGTGGTACGAGCAGTACTTC.

This clone has more than one count but fewer than ten. This sequence joins TRBV2 and TRBJ2-1, with 10 bases aligning to TRBD2. Germline trimming cut 6 bases from V and 3 bases from J; bases unmatched to any gene: 5. CDR3 length: 15 residues. Germline-derived CDR1 and CDR2 are SNHLY and FYNNEI. CDR3 sequence reads: CASSVTSGYYNEQFF. In nucleotides, the CDR3 is TGTGCCAGCAGCGTGACTAGCGGGTACTACAATGAGCAGTTCTTC.

The rearrangement joins TRBV6-5 to TRBJ1-1; D unclear. Per the germline V gene, CDR1 is MNHEY and CDR2 is SVGAGI. There are 13 residues in the CDR3. V lost 9 bases, J lost 5 bases, and 16 bases lay in between. In nucleotides, the CDR3 is TGTGCCAGTCAGACGCCGGGGAATACTGAAGCTTTCTTT. Its translation is CASQTPGNTEAFF.

This clone was detected once. The gene calls are TRBV3-1 (or the pseudogene TRBV3-2) and TRBJ1-1, with 7 bases lining up with TRBD1. Germline V gene sequence: CDR1 LGHDT, CDR2 YNNKEL (reference sequence). The trim removed 2 bases at V and 3 bases at J, leaving 6 bases unmatched. The CDR3 extends over 15 amino acids. This CDR3 reads CASSQPTGKDTEAFF. DNA of the CDR3: TGTGCCAGCAGCCAACCGACAGGGAAGGACACTGAAGCTTTCTTT.

This clone was observed a single time. The chain recombines TRBV24-1 with TRBJ2-2; TRBD1 matches 8 bases. CDR1 KGHDR and CDR2 SFDVKD come from the germline V gene. The V and J ends lost 8 bases and 4 bases, in that order; junction bases with no gene match: 2. CDR3 size: 13 residues. CDR3 sequence (DNA): TGTGCCACCACCGACAGGGGCACCGGGGAGCTGTTTTTT. It yields the protein CATTDRGTGELFF.

The rearrangement uses TRBV5-1 and TRBJ2-5; 8 nucleotides line up with TRBD1. CDR1 is SGHRS, CDR2 YFSETQ, per germline. The ends lost 0 bases at V and 2 bases at J; junction bases unmatched: 6. This CDR3 has 16 residues. The DNA for the CDR3 is TGCGCCAGCAGCTTGGGGACAGGGATGGGGCAAGAGACCCAGTACTTC. It codes for CASSLGTGMGQETQYF.

The V call is TRBV7-6, the J call TRBJ2-5, with TRBD1 identical over 9 bases. The junction had 8 bases not matched to a gene; V was cut back by 4 bases and J by 5 bases. Looked up from germline, CDR1 is SGHVS and CDR2 is FNYEAQ. The CDR3 runs 15 residues. DNA of the CDR3: TGTGCCAGCAGCTCCCCCCCGGGGACAGGGGAGACCCAGTACTTC. It translates to CASSSPPGTGETQYF.

The rearrangement uses TRBV6-7 and TRBJ2-1; TRBD2 might be the D (5 bases). TRBV6-7 is noted as an ORF with a role that remains uncertain. V lost 8 bases, J lost 6 bases, and 17 bases lay in between. This CDR3 comprises 14 residues. The CDR3 is CASSSSPALNEQFF. DNA for the CDR3: TGTGCCAGCTCATCTAGCCCAGCCCTCAATGAGCAGTTCTTC.

V gene TRBV4-3 combines with J gene TRBJ2-2; TRBD1 aligns across 8 bases. CDR1 is LGHNA and CDR2 is YSLEER in the germline V gene. J was trimmed by 5 bases and V by 8 bases; bases with no gene match: 13. CDR3 length equals 16 residues. As DNA, the CDR3 is TGCGCCAGCCGACTAGACACGGGACAGGTTACCGGGGAGCTGTTTTTT. This translates into CASRLDTGQVTGELFF.

The V and J genes are TRBV2 and TRBJ2-3, with TRBD2 identical over 13 bases. Trimming removed 9 bases from V and 3 bases from J; junction bases left unmatched: 0. Germline CDR1 is SNHLY and CDR2 is FYNNEI. The CDR3 is 13 amino acids. The CDR3 sequence is CARTSGRTDTQYF. The CDR3 coding sequence is TGTGCCAGGACTAGCGGGAGGACAGATACGCAGTATTTT. The whole variable domain, remainder taken from reference TRBV2 and TRBJ2-3, is EPEVTQTPSHQVTQMGQEVILRCVPISNHLYFYWYRQILGQKVEFLVSFYNNEISEKSEIFDDQFSVERPDGSNFTLKIRSTKLEDSAMYFCARTSGRTDTQYFGPGTRLTVL.

This clone has a single count. The gene calls are TRBV24-1 and TRBJ2-2; D is undetermined. Germline V lookup: CDR1 KGHDR, CDR2 SFDVKD. V lost 6 bases and J lost 3, with 7 bases in between. The CDR3 contains 13 residues. CDR3 bases: TGTGCCACCAGTAGAGGCTACACCGGGGAGCTGTTTTTT. Encoded protein: CATSRGYTGELFF.

The chain is built from TRBV9 and TRBJ1-5; TRBD1 agrees at 8 bases. This CDR3 is 13 amino acids long. CDR1 SGDLS and CDR2 YYNGEE come from the germline V gene. Germline trimming cut 3 bases from V and 9 bases from J; bases unmatched to any gene: 5. CDR3 sequence: CASSGQGWWPQHF. The CDR3, as DNA: TGTGCCAGCAGCGGACAGGGGTGGTGGCCCCAGCATTTT.

This chain links TRBV7-2 with TRBJ2-7; 7 bases map to TRBD1. V dropped 5 bases and J dropped 4; count of bases not matched to a gene: 11. Germline lookup yields CDR1 SGHTA and CDR2 FQGNSA. CDR3 length equals 15 residues. The chain's CDR3 is CASSKTQGFTYEQYF. The CDR3 coding sequence is TGTGCCAGCAGCAAAACACAGGGGTTTACTTACGAGCAGTACTTC.

The chain joins TRBV3-1 (or the pseudogene TRBV3-2) to TRBJ1-6; no reliable D call. Between the trimmed V and J ends, which lost 6 bases and 0 bases, there was a span of 9 bases. Germline V gene lookup returns CDR1 LGHDT and CDR2 YNNKEL (reference sequence). The CDR3 is 15 amino acids. CDR3 region: CASRQLSSYNSPLHF. In DNA, the CDR3 is TGTGCCAGCAGACAGCTCAGCTCCTATAATTCACCCCTCCACTTT.